This T cell receptor (beta chain) was profiled in a study of identical twins. Findings of the study overall: Potential partial confounding of zero-insertion analyses by invariant MAIT and iNKT cells was noted. While abundant cord blood beta clonotypes carried fewer insertions, memory repertoires showed no such pattern. Donors were not followed over many years; analysis was cross-sectional.

Each cDNA held unique molecular identifiers, and template switching gave it a universal primer site. TCRdb re-derived calls from the 5' RACE reads in MiXCR, one entry per CDR3 protein. The table shows a few hundred thousand distinct CDR3 sequences, with roughly 9.5% occurring only once. The V end lost 7 bases, the J end lost 2 bases, and 8 bases lay between the germline ends. The germline gives CDR1 SQVTM, CDR2 ANQGSEA. The length of the CDR3 is 11 residues. This clonotype appeared many times. The target antigen is unknown. These same records also appear under a second study, on yellow fever vaccine responses in identical twins.

The chain links TRBV29-1 to TRBJ2-5; D is undetermined. Sequenced input: PBMCs. The source is a woman between 18 and 29 years old in good health. CDR3 bases: TGCAGCGGCCGACGGCAAGAGACCCAGTACTTC. It is translated as CSGRRQETQYF.